One and the same sample provided the 21 T cell receptor beta chains below, sequenced in a study of blood T cells in healthy people across ages. Then a second PCR, running roughly 7 to 11 cycles, was carried out with a sample-barcoded 5' primer and a J-beta primer mix. Each CDR3 protein gets one entry after TCRdb re-called the 5' RACE reads with MiXCR. The sample lists over a million distinct CDR3 sequences; 40% to 50% were seen once. Source material: blood. The receptors stem from a woman aged 18 to 35 in good health.

Note on this clonotype: One end of the junction does not line up with germline, which may come from a read error. The chain combines TRBV20-1 with TRBJ2-5; TRBD2 agrees at 8 bases. Germline CDR1 reads DFQATT; CDR2 reads SNEGSKA (reference sequence). There are 13 residues in the CDR3. This CDR3 reads CSVPSGGRETQYF. In nucleotides, the CDR3 is TGCAGTGTACCCAGCGGGGGCCGAGAGACTCAGTACTTC.

The V gene is TRBV30, the J gene TRBJ2-1, with TRBD2 identical over 11 bases. The CDR3 covers 15 residues. Losses at the gene ends were 4 bases for V and 3 bases for J; bases not matched to a gene: 5. CDR1 GTSNPN and CDR2 SVGIG come from the germline V gene (reference sequence). CDR3 sequence: CAWTHGLAGYNEQFF. CDR3 nucleotide sequence: TGTGCCTGGACCCACGGACTAGCGGGCTACAATGAGCAGTTCTTC.

In this sample, this clonotype turned up once. The gene calls are TRBV20-1 and TRBJ2-3; 12 bases agree with TRBD2. V dropped 1 base and J dropped 5; count of bases not matched to a gene: 4. The V gene's germline CDR1 is DFQATT and CDR2 SNEGSKA (reference sequence). The CDR3 consists of 15 residues. CDR3 coding DNA: TGCAGTGCTAGAGTTGGGACTAGCGGGCGAGATACGCAGTATTTT. Its translation: CSARVGTSGRDTQYF.

V is TRBV10-3 and J is TRBJ1-5, with 7 bases that match TRBD1. This CDR3 is 15 amino acids long. CDR1 ENHRY and CDR2 SYGVKD come from the germline V gene. V shed 0 bases, J shed 4 bases, and the junction held 3 bases outside the gene matches. Here the CDR3 reads CAISESKQGNQPQHF. CDR3 DNA: TGTGCCATCAGTGAGTCGAAACAGGGGAATCAGCCCCAGCATTTT.

The chain combines TRBV12-3 or TRBV12-4 with TRBJ2-1, with 10 bases aligning to TRBD2. Trimming at V came to 6 bases and at J to 4 bases, leaving 3 bases not matched to a gene. CDR3 length equals 14 residues. The CDR3 DNA is TGTGCCAGCAGGGAGCGGGAGGGTTACAATGAGCAGTTCTTC. As protein: CASREREGYNEQFF.

This clonotype was found a few times. V and J are TRBV20-1 and TRBJ2-7; no clear D. The CDR3 sequence is 14 residues long. The germline V gene has CDR1 DFQATT and CDR2 SNEGSKA (reference sequence). Trimming shortened V by 6 bases and J by 3 bases, and 18 bases separated the two germline ends. CDR3 in amino acids: CSATTLEQVYEQYF. The CDR3, as DNA: TGCAGTGCCACGACCCTCGAGCAGGTCTACGAGCAGTACTTC.

This clonotype was counted between two and nine times. J is TRBJ2-5 and V is TRBV10-3, with D perhaps matching TRBD1 (8 bases). The V end was cut by 4 bases, the J end by 4 bases, with 16 bases between. The CDR3 has 15 residues. Germline loops: CDR1 ENHRY, CDR2 SYGVKD. The CDR3 DNA follows: TGTGCCATCAGTGGAAAGACAGGGGAGGGAGAGACCCAGTACTTC. Protein sequence: CAISGKTGEGETQYF.

This rearrangement joins TRBV20-1 to TRBJ2-7; the match to TRBD2 covers 9 bases. The DNA end is a closer match to TRBJ2-5, so the J assignment may be wrong. This CDR3 region has 16 residues. Germline-derived CDR1 and CDR2 are DFQATT and SNEGSKA (reference sequence). CDR3 DNA: TGCAGTGCTAGAGATCCGGACGAGCGGGGGGAAGAGACCCAGTACTTC. Translating gives CSARDPDERGEETQYF.

The chain links TRBV5-1 to TRBJ2-6; D not resolved. V lost 7 bases and J lost 1, with 6 bases in between. The CDR3 consists of 13 residues. Per the germline V gene, CDR1 is SGHRS and CDR2 is YFSETQ. The CDR3 DNA follows: TGCGCCAGCGGACGATCTGGGGCCAACGTCCTGACTTTC. It translates to CASGRSGANVLTF.

The V call is TRBV5-1, the J call TRBJ1-1, with TRBD1 as a possible D gene (5 bases). The CDR3 covers 14 residues. CDR1 is SGHRS, CDR2 YFSETQ, per germline. Trimming shortened V by 4 bases and J by 1 base, and 11 bases separated the two germline ends. CDR3 loop: CASSQHDRNTEAFF. CDR3 bases: TGCGCCAGCAGCCAGCATGACAGGAACACTGAAGCTTTCTTT.

The chain recombines TRBV10-3 with TRBJ2-7; 8 nucleotides line up with TRBD1. This CDR3 region has 15 residues. Per the germline V gene, CDR1 is ENHRY and CDR2 is SYGVKD. The V segment lost 0 bases and the J segment 5 bases; nucleotides outside the gene matches: 6. CDR3 amino acids: CAISESTGATHEQYF. For the CDR3, the DNA is TGTGCCATCAGTGAGTCGACAGGGGCGACACACGAGCAGTACTTC.

This chain connects TRBV28 to TRBJ2-3; 7 positions agree with TRBD2. There are 16 residues in the CDR3. Germline V gene data show CDR1 as MDHEN and CDR2 as SYDVKM. The V gene end was trimmed by 2 bases and the J gene end by 3 bases; junction bases not matched to a gene: 8. CDR3 nucleotide sequence: TGTGCCAGCAGTTTACGTTTGGGGGGGAGGACAGATACGCAGTATTTT. It specifies CASSLRLGGRTDTQYF. The full variable domain, with the rest looked up from reference TRBV28 and TRBJ2-3, is DVKVTQSSRYLVKRTGEKVFLECVQDMDHENMFWYRQDPGLGLRLIYFSYDVKMKEKGDIPEGYSVSREKKERFSLILESASTNQTSMYLCASSLRLGGRTDTQYFGPGTRLTVL.

The count of this clonotype is one. The rearrangement uses TRBV7-6 and TRBJ2-7; D is unclear. V lost 2 bases and J lost 5, with 10 bases in between. The CDR3 has 13 residues. Germline-derived CDR1 and CDR2 are SGHVS and FNYEAQ. The CDR3: CASSLTPKDEQYF. As DNA, the CDR3 is TGTGCCAGCAGCTTAACCCCCAAGGACGAGCAGTACTTC.

The chain uses TRBV20-1 and TRBJ2-2; the match to TRBD2 covers 7 bases. The V and J ends lost 3 bases and 1 base, in that order; junction bases with no gene match: 5. From germline, CDR1 is DFQATT and CDR2 SNEGSKA (reference sequence). The CDR3 contains 15 residues. CDR3 DNA sequence: TGCAGTGCTAGGCAGGGACTACTGAACACCGGGGAGCTGTTTTTT. Encoded protein: CSARQGLLNTGELFF.

This clonotype was observed a single time. This may be a read error: a much more frequent sequence differs by one nucleotide. The chain carries TRBV29-1 and TRBJ2-1, with D possibly matching TRBD1 (8 bases). Germline CDR1 SQVTM, CDR2 ANQGSEA. The CDR3 is 14 residues long. V was shortened by 7 bases and J by 15 bases, with 28 bases between the two germline ends. The CDR3 region is CSAKTGVGLVGRFF. CDR3 nucleotide sequence: TGCAGCGCCAAGACAGGGGTCGGACTAGTGGGGCGGTTCTTC.

The chain is built from TRBV7-8 and TRBJ2-1, with D unclear. The CDR3 extends over 18 amino acids. The ends were cut back, 5 bases at V and 0 bases at J, with 20 bases in the middle. Germline lookup yields CDR1 SGHVS and CDR2 FQNEAQ. The DNA for the CDR3 is TGTGCCAGCAGCCGTGTTAACGGCCGGGTGCTCTCCTACAATGAGCAGTTCTTC. It codes for CASSRVNGRVLSYNEQFF.

This clonotype was seen many times. The rearrangement joins TRBV11-2 to TRBJ2-3, with D hard to call. Germline CDR1 reads SGHAT; CDR2 reads FQNNGV. Between the trimmed V and J ends, which lost 6 bases and 6 bases, there was a span of 13 bases. The CDR3 is 13 residues long. For the CDR3, the DNA is TGTGCCAGCAGTTTCGACCCGGTGGATACGCAGTATTTT. It encodes CASSFDPVDTQYF. Complete variable domain (other parts from reference TRBV11-2 and TRBJ2-3): EAGVAQSPRYKIIEKRQSVAFWCNPISGHATLYWYQQILGQGPKLLIQFQNNGVVDDSQLPKDRFSAERLKGVDSTLKIQPAKLEDSAVYLCASSFDPVDTQYFGPGTRLTVL.

The chain carries TRBV6-1 and TRBJ2-7; tentatively, D is TRBD2 (5 bases). This CDR3 is 14 amino acids long. The V end lost 7 bases, the J end lost 3 bases, and 16 bases lay between the germline ends. The germline V gene encodes CDR1 MNHNS and CDR2 SASEGT. The CDR3 reads CASTQPRDFYEQYF. In DNA form, the CDR3 reads TGTGCCAGCACCCAACCACGGGATTTCTACGAGCAGTACTTC.

The chain uses TRBV12-5 and TRBJ2-3; TRBD2 matches at 7 bases. Germline-derived CDR1 and CDR2 are LGHNT and FRNRAP. The CDR3 has 15 amino acids. V shed 3 bases, J shed 2 bases, and the junction held 5 bases outside the gene matches. The CDR3 nucleotides are TGTGCTAGTGGTTTCCTAGCGGCTCACACAGATACGCAGTATTTT. Protein product: CASGFLAAHTDTQYF.

This clonotype was observed many times. This chain connects TRBV29-1 to TRBJ2-1; D not resolved. CDR3 length: 11 residues. The V end lost 8 bases, the J end lost 3 bases, and 8 bases lay between the germline ends. Germline CDR1 and CDR2: SQVTM and ANQGSEA. The CDR3 loop is CSTQNYNEQFF. In nucleotides, the CDR3 is TGCAGCACCCAAAACTACAATGAGCAGTTCTTC.

V and J are TRBV6-2 or TRBV6-3 and TRBJ2-2; TRBD1 is a possible D gene (6 bases). CDR3 length equals 13 residues. V lost 10 bases and J 2 bases, leaving 11 bases between the germline ends. Germline CDR1 is MNHEY and CDR2 is SVGEGT. CDR3: CATRGVNTGELFF. The CDR3 DNA sequence: TGTGCCACCAGGGGAGTTAACACCGGGGAGCTGTTTTTT.